This T cell receptor (beta chain) was recovered during a study of cytomegalovirus exposure and HLA in healthy donors. About this clone itself: Its cognate antigen is unknown.

Findings and caveats of the study: In an earlier analysis, in fewer than 700 donors, most V segments appeared productive either ~87% or ~30% of the time. A list of roughly 160 TCR beta chains associated with cytomegalovirus was given. In a later analysis, TCR beta V- and J-gene trimming was associated with a missense DCLRE1C variant.

This CDR3 contains 17 residues. The V and J ends lost 3 bases and 2 bases, in that order; junction bases with no gene match: 9. CDR1 and CDR2 (germline): MNHNS, SASEGT. A multiplex PCR was run with 60 Vbeta primers and 13 Jbeta primers. The table came from immunoSEQ multiplex PCR; TCRdb's copy has only in-frame clones and leaves some out. This sample has over 100,000 clones, with 75% to 90% found just once. The TCR sequence derives from a man aged 30 to 39 in good health and CMV-seronegative. The J gene is TRBJ1-5, the V gene TRBV6-1; 8 nucleotides match TRBD1. What was sequenced was PBMCs. CDR3 amino acids: CASSDRDRGAGNQPQHF. The CDR3 DNA sequence: TGTGCCAGCAGTGATAGAGACAGGGGAGCAGGCAATCAGCCCCAGCATTTT.